This T cell receptor beta chain was profiled in a study of blood T cell repertoires in COVID-19. The wider study: Material from acute and convalescent COVID-19 was sourced from the United States, Italy and Spain.

The germline V gene encodes CDR1 MNHNY and CDR2 SVGAGI (reference sequence). This CDR3 comprises 12 residues. V was clipped by 5 bases and J by 12 bases, with 13 bases between them. This table comes from immunoSEQ multiplex PCR, and its TCRdb copy is limited to in-frame clones, with some not included. The table includes 170,000 or so clones, roughly 89% detected once. The origin of this receptor is a woman under 30 who had recovered from COVID-19. The chain has TRBV6-6 and TRBJ1-4; unclear D gene. Sequencing used peripheral blood. Here the CDR3 reads CASSDGVRELFF. CDR3 DNA: TGTGCCAGCAGTGATGGCGTGCGGGAACTGTTTTTT.